These 2 T cell receptor beta chains originate from one sample sequenced in a study of CD8 T cells in Susac syndrome. RNA amounts of roughly 0.45 to 1 ug underwent reverse transcription with random hexamers. TCRdb reprocessed the immunoSEQ multiplex PCR reads with MiXCR, giving one entry per CDR3 protein. The sample gives hundreds of thousands of distinct CDR3 sequences, approximately 81% of which show up once; over 0.095% is in the top ten. The material sequenced was CD8+ T cells from PBMCs. Receptors originate from a human donor with multiple sclerosis.

This clonotype was recorded a few times. This chain links TRBV11-1 with TRBJ2-5, with 8 bases that match TRBD1. Per germline, CDR1 SGHAT and CDR2 FQDESV (reference sequence). There are 13 residues in the CDR3. Trimming took 4 bases from V and 5 from J; bases not matched to a gene: 3. The CDR3 loop reads CASSSRQGETQYF. The CDR3 DNA reads TGTGCCAGCAGCTCACGACAGGGGGAGACCCAGTACTTC. Variable domain in full (rest from reference TRBV11-1 and TRBJ2-5): EAEVAQSPRYKITEKSQAVAFWCDPISGHATLYWYRQILGQGPELLVQFQDESVVDDSQLPKDRFSAERLKGVDSTLKIQPAELGDSAMYLCASSSRQGETQYFGPGTRLLVL.

The chain couples TRBV4-2 to TRBJ2-1; D is undetermined. Between the trimmed V and J ends, which lost 1 base and 10 bases, there was a span of 11 bases. Germline values: CDR1 LGHNA, CDR2 YNFKEQ. The CDR3 covers 13 residues. The CDR3 is CASSQVQDVEQFF. CDR3 in DNA: TGTGCCAGCAGCCAAGTTCAGGACGTCGAGCAGTTCTTC.